Listed here is a single T cell receptor beta chain. Its antigen is still unknown. With 10-nucleotide random UMIs included, cDNA was synthesized by 5'RACE. TCRdb ran MiXCR on the 5' RACE reads and lists one entry per CDR3 protein. The sample lists some 31,000 distinct CDR3 sequences; under 6% were seen once. The sample comes from a study of neurological immune-mediated disorders. Notes on the study in general: Sharing of CDR3 amino acid sequences among expanded clones across subjects was absent, suggesting private repertoires in all groups. Multiple sclerosis, the disease with the least TCR clonal expansion, fell below healthy controls, whereas HTLV-1-associated myelopathy showed the most.

Preparation of the unsorted libraries drew on 2 million PBMCs stored at -80 C. The CDR3 consists of 14 residues. Germline CDR1 and CDR2: LNHDA and SQIVND (reference sequence). Trimming removed 5 bases at V and 8 bases at J, with 16 bases between. Sequencing input: PBMCs. The chain links TRBV19 to TRBJ2-1; possible D gene TRBD1, 6 bases. The TCR comes from a man aged 18 to 30 in good health. The CDR3 protein is CASSATRGQHEQFF. Written as DNA, the CDR3 is TGTGCCAGTAGTGCGACGCGCGGACAGCATGAGCAGTTCTTC.